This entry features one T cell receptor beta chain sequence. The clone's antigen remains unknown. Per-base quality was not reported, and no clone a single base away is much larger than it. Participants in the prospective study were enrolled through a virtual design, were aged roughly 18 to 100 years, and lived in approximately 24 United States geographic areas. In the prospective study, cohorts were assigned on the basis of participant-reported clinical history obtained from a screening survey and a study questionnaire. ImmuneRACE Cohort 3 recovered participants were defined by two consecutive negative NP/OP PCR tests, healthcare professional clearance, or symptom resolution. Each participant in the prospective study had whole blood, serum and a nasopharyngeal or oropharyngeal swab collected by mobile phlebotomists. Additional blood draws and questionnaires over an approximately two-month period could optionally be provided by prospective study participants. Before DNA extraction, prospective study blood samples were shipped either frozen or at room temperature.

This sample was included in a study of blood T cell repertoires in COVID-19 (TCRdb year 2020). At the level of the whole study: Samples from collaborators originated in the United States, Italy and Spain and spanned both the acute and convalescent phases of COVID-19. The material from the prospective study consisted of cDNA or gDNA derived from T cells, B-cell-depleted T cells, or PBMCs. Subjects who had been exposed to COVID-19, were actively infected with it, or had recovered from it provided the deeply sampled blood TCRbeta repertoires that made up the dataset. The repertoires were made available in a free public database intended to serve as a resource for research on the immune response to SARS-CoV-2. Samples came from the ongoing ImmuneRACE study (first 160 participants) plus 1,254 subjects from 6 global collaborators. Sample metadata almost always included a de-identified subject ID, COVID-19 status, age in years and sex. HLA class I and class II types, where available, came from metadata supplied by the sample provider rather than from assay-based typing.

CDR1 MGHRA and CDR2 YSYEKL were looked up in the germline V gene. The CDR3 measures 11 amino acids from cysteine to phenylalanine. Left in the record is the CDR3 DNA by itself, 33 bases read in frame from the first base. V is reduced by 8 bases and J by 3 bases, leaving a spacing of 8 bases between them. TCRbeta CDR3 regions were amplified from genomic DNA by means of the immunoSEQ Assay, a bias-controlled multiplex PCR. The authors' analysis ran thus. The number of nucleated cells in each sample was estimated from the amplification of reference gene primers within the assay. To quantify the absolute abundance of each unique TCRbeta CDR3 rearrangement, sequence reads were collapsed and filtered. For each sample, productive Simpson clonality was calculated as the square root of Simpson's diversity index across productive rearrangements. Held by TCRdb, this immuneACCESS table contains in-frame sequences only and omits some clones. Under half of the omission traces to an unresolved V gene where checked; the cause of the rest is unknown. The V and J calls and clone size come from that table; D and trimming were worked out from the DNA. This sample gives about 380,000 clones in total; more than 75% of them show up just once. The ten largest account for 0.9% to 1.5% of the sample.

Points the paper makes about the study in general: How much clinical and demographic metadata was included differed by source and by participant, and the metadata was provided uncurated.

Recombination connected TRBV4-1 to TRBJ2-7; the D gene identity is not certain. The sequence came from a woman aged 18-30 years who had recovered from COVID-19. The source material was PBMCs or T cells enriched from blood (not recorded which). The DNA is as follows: TGCGCCAGCGGGCAGAACTACGAGCAGTACTTC. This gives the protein CASGQNYEQYF.